This TCR beta chain was obtained from a study of CD4+ T cells in melanoma. Study conclusions and caveats: Diverse differentiation states were reported for melanoma neoantigen-specific CD4+ T cells. A reported correlation linked neoantigen-specific CD4+ T cells to CD8+, macrophage and B cell function.

The protocol was immunoSEQ multiplex PCR, while the TCRdb copy is restricted to in-frame clones and leaves out a portion. Here the sample spans around 110,000 clones, roughly 90% being singletons. CDR1 SGHNT and CDR2 YENEEA come from the germline V gene. The CDR3 runs to 14 residues. V dropped 1 base and J dropped 6 bases, with 10 bases sitting between them. With regard to this clone: Its cognate antigen is unknown.

This receptor was identified in a human donor with melanoma. The specimen sequenced was peripheral blood. The V and J genes are TRBV11-3 and TRBJ2-1; weak D call: TRBD2 (5 bases). The CDR3 sequence: CASSLAASFNEQFF. The CDR3 bases are TGTGCCAGCAGCTTAGCGGCTAGCTTCAATGAGCAGTTCTTC.